Listed below are T cell receptor beta chains from one sample, sequenced in a study of blood T cell repertoires in COVID-19. Sequencing used immunoSEQ multiplex PCR; TCRdb keeps in-frame clones, though not all of them. The repertoire has 150,000 to 200,000 clones, 80% to 90% of them found once; the top ten carry about 3%. What was sequenced was peripheral blood. Source of these receptors: a man aged 60 to 75 with acute or convalescent COVID-19. Each CDR3 is given with its conserved first and last residue. The order of the fields is V gene, J gene, D gene, clone size, CDR3 length, CDR3 DNA, CDR3 protein. A D gene is named only where the DNA matches it firmly. Clone size is stated in some rows and not others, as once, few, many or a class when expanded.

V: TRBV4-1
J: TRBJ1-2
D: -
size: -
length: 13
DNA: TGCGCCAGCAGCCTCCCCAGGGGCGATGGCTACACCTTC
CDR3: CASSLPRGDGYTF

V: TRBV27
J: TRBJ2-3
D: TRBD1
size: few
length: 16
DNA: TGTGCCAGCAGTTTAAGGACAGGGGGCGCATCTAATACGCAGTATTTT
CDR3: CASSLRTGGASNTQYF

V: TRBV5-6
J: TRBJ1-2
D: -
size: once
length: 16
DNA: TGTGCCAGCAGCTCCCAGCTGACGGAGACCAAATATGGCTACACCTTC
CDR3: CASSSQLTETKYGYTF

V: TRBV19
J: TRBJ1-2
D: TRBD1
size: -
length: 13
DNA: TGTGCCAGTAGTCCGGACAGGGTGGGTGGCTACACCTTC
CDR3: CASSPDRVGGYTF

V: TRBV5-6
J: TRBJ2-3
D: TRBD2
size: -
length: 16
DNA: TGTGCCAGCAGCCCGGGCCATAGCGGGGTATATGATACGCAGTATTTT
CDR3: CASSPGHSGVYDTQYF

V: TRBV6-2/TRBV6-3
J: TRBJ1-1
D: -
size: -
length: 15
DNA: TGTGCCAGCAGCCCCCCGGGACTGATGAACACTGAAGCTTTCTTT
CDR3: CASSPPGLMNTEAFF

V: TRBV12-3/TRBV12-4
J: TRBJ1-3
D: -
size: -
length: 13
DNA: TGTGCCAGCAGCCCTAACTCTGGAAACACCATATATTTT
CDR3: CASSPNSGNTIYF

V: TRBV14
J: TRBJ2-5
D: TRBD1
size: -
length: 14
DNA: TGTGCCAGCAGGGACAGGGGGCGCGGAGAGACCCAGTACTTC
CDR3: CASRDRGRGETQYF

V: TRBV5-5
J: TRBJ1-2
D: TRBD1
size: -
length: 14
DNA: TGTGCCAGCAGCTTTGCAGGGGGCTTAGATGGCTACACCTTC
CDR3: CASSFAGGLDGYTF

V: TRBV6-1
J: TRBJ2-1
D: TRBD1
size: -
length: 16
DNA: TGTGCCAGCAGTGAAGCGTGGCAGGGGGACTACAATGAGCAGTTCTTC
CDR3: CASSEAWQGDYNEQFF

V: TRBV3-1/TRBV3-2
J: TRBJ2-1
D: TRBD2
size: -
length: 19
DNA: TGTGCCAGCAGCCCAACGTTCCTAGCGGGATCGAGCTCCTACAATGAGCAGTTCTTC
CDR3: CASSPTFLAGSSSYNEQFF

V: TRBV5-1
J: TRBJ1-6
D: -
size: -
length: 15
DNA: TGCGCCAGCAGGTTCGACGACACAGGGCATTCACCCCTCCACTTT
CDR3: CASRFDDTGHSPLHF

V: TRBV5-4
J: TRBJ2-3
D: TRBD2
size: -
length: 18
DNA: TGTGCCAGCAGCGGTAGGGCGGGGGGGCACAGATCGACAGATACGCAGTATTTT
CDR3: CASSGRAGGHRSTDTQYF

V: TRBV6-6
J: TRBJ1-1
D: TRBD1
size: -
length: 13
DNA: TGTGCCAGCAGTGACGACAGGGTTACTGAAGCTTTCTTT
CDR3: CASSDDRVTEAFF

V: TRBV6-5
J: TRBJ1-1
D: TRBD1
size: -
length: 15
DNA: TGTGCCAGCAGACGAAAAGACAGGGAATTCACTGAAGCTTTCTTT
CDR3: CASRRKDREFTEAFF

V: TRBV7-9
J: TRBJ2-7
D: -
size: -
length: 14
DNA: TGTGCCAGCAGCAAAGAGGGGTTCGCCTACGAGCAGTACTTC
CDR3: CASSKEGFAYEQYF

V: TRBV19
J: TRBJ1-4
D: -
size: -
length: 13
DNA: TGTGCCAGTAGTATCCTGCGGGATGAAAAACTGTTTTTT
CDR3: CASSILRDEKLFF

V: TRBV27
J: TRBJ1-2
D: TRBD1
size: -
length: 14
DNA: TGTGCCAGCAGTTTAGGGACAGGATTCCTGGGCTACACCTTC
CDR3: CASSLGTGFLGYTF

V: TRBV29-1
J: TRBJ2-5
D: TRBD2
size: -
length: 17
DNA: TGCAGCGTTGAAGTGCTGGAGGCTAGCGGGGCCCAAGAGACCCAGTACTTC
CDR3: CSVEVLEASGAQETQYF

V: TRBV7-9
J: TRBJ1-1
D: TRBD1
size: -
length: 15
DNA: TGTGCCAGCAGCCACCAGGACAGGGGGAACACTGAAGCTTTCTTT
CDR3: CASSHQDRGNTEAFF

V: TRBV7-2
J: TRBJ1-1
D: -
size: -
length: 16
DNA: TGTGCCAGCAGCTCCTCCTGGACAGTCATGAACACTGAAGCTTTCTTT
CDR3: CASSSSWTVMNTEAFF

V: TRBV4-1
J: TRBJ1-6
D: -
size: -
length: 15
DNA: TGCGCCAGCAGCCAAGGGACAGCTTATAATTCACCCCTCCACTTT
CDR3: CASSQGTAYNSPLHF

V: TRBV19
J: TRBJ1-4
D: -
size: -
length: 15
DNA: TGTGCCAGTAGCTTGGGGGGAGCAACTAATGAAAAACTGTTTTTT
CDR3: CASSLGGATNEKLFF

V: TRBV9
J: TRBJ2-7
D: TRBD1
size: -
length: 14
DNA: TGTGCCAGCAGTATTACCGGGACAGGGTCCGAGCAGTACTTC
CDR3: CASSITGTGSEQYF

V: TRBV5-1
J: TRBJ1-1
D: -
size: -
length: 14
DNA: TGCGCCAGCAGCGGGGGCCAAGGTGGCACTGAAGCTTTCTTT
CDR3: CASSGGQGGTEAFF

V: TRBV14
J: TRBJ1-6
D: -
size: -
length: 16
DNA: TGTGCCAGCAGCTCCTATGGGACACCATATAATTCACCCCTCCACTTT
CDR3: CASSSYGTPYNSPLHF

V: TRBV4-1
J: TRBJ1-5
D: -
size: once
length: 15
DNA: TGCGCCAGCAGCCAGACAGTGGGATTCAACCAGCCCCAGCATTTT
CDR3: CASSQTVGFNQPQHF

V: TRBV14
J: TRBJ1-4
D: -
size: -
length: 16
DNA: TGTGCCAGCAGCCCACTCCGGCGGGGCCCAAATGAAAAACTGTTTTTT
CDR3: CASSPLRRGPNEKLFF

V: TRBV6-5
J: TRBJ2-3
D: TRBD1
size: -
length: 16
DNA: TGTGCCAGCAGTTCCCACCGGGACAGGGTGACAGATACGCAGTATTTT
CDR3: CASSSHRDRVTDTQYF

V: TRBV10-3
J: TRBJ1-2
D: TRBD1
size: -
length: 16
DNA: TGTGCCATCAGTGATAGGGGACAGGGGGGTAACTATGGCTACACCTTC
CDR3: CAISDRGQGGNYGYTF

V: TRBV5-4
J: TRBJ1-1
D: -
size: -
length: 15
DNA: TGTGCCAGCAGCTTGTCGACAGAATACAACACTGAAGCTTTCTTT
CDR3: CASSLSTEYNTEAFF

V: TRBV2
J: TRBJ2-3
D: -
size: -
length: 12
DNA: TGTGCCAGCAGTGAACGGGATCGCGCGCAGTATTTT
CDR3: CASSERDRAQYF

V: TRBV7-9
J: TRBJ2-7
D: -
size: -
length: 12
DNA: TGTGCCAGCAGCACTAACTACTACGAGCAGTACTTC
CDR3: CASSTNYYEQYF

V: TRBV3-1/TRBV3-2
J: TRBJ2-6
D: -
size: -
length: 16
DNA: TGTGCCAGCAGCCAAGGGCTTACCTCTGGGGCCAACGTCCTGACTTTC
CDR3: CASSQGLTSGANVLTF

V: TRBV2
J: TRBJ1-6
D: -
size: -
length: 14
DNA: TGTGCCAGCAGTGAAATTGAGGGGGGGACGGCCCTCCACTTT
CDR3: CASSEIEGGTALHF

V: TRBV2
J: TRBJ2-3
D: TRBD1
size: -
length: 13
DNA: TGTGCCAGCAATCCGGACAGGGGGCGCGTGCAGTATTTT
CDR3: CASNPDRGRVQYF

V: TRBV14
J: TRBJ2-1
D: TRBD2
size: many
length: 16
DNA: TGTGCCAGCAGCCAAGTGGAGACTAGCGGGTACAATGAGCAGTTCTTC
CDR3: CASSQVETSGYNEQFF

V: TRBV6-2/TRBV6-3
J: TRBJ1-3
D: TRBD1
size: once
length: 17
DNA: TGTGCCAGCAGTGACCTCCGGGACAGGAGCTCTGGAAACACCATATATTTT
CDR3: CASSDLRDRSSGNTIYF

V: TRBV30
J: TRBJ1-4
D: -
size: -
length: 14
DNA: TGTGCCTGGAGTCAACAGGGTGTGATGGAAAAACTGTTTTTT
CDR3: CAWSQQGVMEKLFF

V: TRBV27
J: TRBJ1-2
D: -
size: -
length: 14
DNA: TGTGCCAGCAGAGGAAACAGACGGAACTATGGCTACACCTTC
CDR3: CASRGNRRNYGYTF

V: TRBV6-5
J: TRBJ2-5
D: TRBD1
size: -
length: 14
DNA: TGTGCCAGTGGTTCCGGGACAGGGAGGGTGACCCAGTACTTC
CDR3: CASGSGTGRVTQYF

V: TRBV6-5
J: TRBJ1-2
D: -
size: -
length: 14
DNA: TGTGCCAGCAACCCCGGCCCAGGAAGCTATGGCTACACCTTC
CDR3: CASNPGPGSYGYTF

V: TRBV5-5
J: TRBJ1-2
D: TRBD1
size: -
length: 15
DNA: TGTGCCAGCAGCTCCAACAGGGGATTGAACTATGGCTACACCTTC
CDR3: CASSSNRGLNYGYTF

V: TRBV2
J: TRBJ2-7
D: -
size: -
length: 14
DNA: TGTGCCAGCAGTGAAGAACAGTTAACCTACGAGCAGTACTTC
CDR3: CASSEEQLTYEQYF

V: TRBV6-1
J: TRBJ1-5
D: -
size: -
length: 15
DNA: TGTGCCAGCAGTGAAGCGGGCCAGGGGTATCAGCCCCAGCATTTT
CDR3: CASSEAGQGYQPQHF

V: TRBV5-1
J: TRBJ2-7
D: -
size: -
length: 15
DNA: TGCGCCAGCAGCTTGGCCGGGACGGGGGTCTACGAGCAGTACTTC
CDR3: CASSLAGTGVYEQYF

V: TRBV19
J: TRBJ1-2
D: TRBD1
size: -
length: 14
DNA: TGTGCCAGTAGTCCAGGGGACAGATACTATGGCTACACCTTC
CDR3: CASSPGDRYYGYTF

V: TRBV7-6
J: TRBJ2-3
D: -
size: -
length: 16
DNA: TGTGCCAGCAGCTTGGGGACACCCCTTAGCACAGATACGCAGTATTTT
CDR3: CASSLGTPLSTDTQYF

V: TRBV6-5
J: TRBJ1-1
D: TRBD1
size: -
length: 15
DNA: TGTGCCAGCAGCCCCGGACAGGGGTTGGGCACTGAAGCTTTCTTT
CDR3: CASSPGQGLGTEAFF

V: TRBV2
J: TRBJ1-2
D: TRBD1
size: once
length: 16
DNA: TGTGCCAGCAGTCCCGGGACAGGGGCCGCTAACTATGGCTACACCTTC
CDR3: CASSPGTGAANYGYTF

V: TRBV15
J: TRBJ2-7
D: -
size: -
length: 12
DNA: TGTGCCACCAGCAGAGTGGCGGGCGATCAGTACTTC
CDR3: CATSRVAGDQYF

V: TRBV5-6
J: TRBJ1-4
D: -
size: once
length: 16
DNA: TGTGCCAGCAGCTTGTGGGCCCCAGCAACTAATGAAAAACTGTTTTTT
CDR3: CASSLWAPATNEKLFF

V: TRBV7-3
J: TRBJ1-1
D: TRBD1
size: -
length: 16
DNA: TGTGCCAGCAGCCAACAGGGGACCATGAGCCACACTGAAGCTTTCTTT
CDR3: CASSQQGTMSHTEAFF

V: TRBV5-1
J: TRBJ2-3
D: TRBD1
size: -
length: 16
DNA: TGCGCCAGCAGCTCGACCAGACAGGGGGGGGTCGGTACGCAGTATTTT
CDR3: CASSSTRQGGVGTQYF

V: TRBV19
J: TRBJ1-1
D: -
size: -
length: 13
DNA: TGTGCCAGTAGTCCGACTCAAACCACTGAAGCTTTCTTT
CDR3: CASSPTQTTEAFF

V: TRBV21-1
J: TRBJ2-7
D: -
size: -
length: 13
DNA: TGTGCCACTCCCAAAAGGGAGATCTACGAGCAGTACTTC
CDR3: CATPKREIYEQYF

V: TRBV7-2
J: TRBJ1-2
D: -
size: few
length: 16
DNA: TGTGCCAGCATCTGGGATCGGACACGCTCTAACTATGGCTACACCTTC
CDR3: CASIWDRTRSNYGYTF

V: TRBV5-6
J: TRBJ2-5
D: -
size: -
length: 12
DNA: TGTGCCAGCAGGAGATTTCAAGAGACCCAGTACTTC
CDR3: CASRRFQETQYF

V: TRBV6-4
J: TRBJ1-6
D: -
size: -
length: 12
DNA: TGTGCCAGCAGTGACCCCAGGGGACCCCTCCACTTT
CDR3: CASSDPRGPLHF

V: TRBV4-3
J: TRBJ2-5
D: -
size: -
length: 13
DNA: TGCGCCAGCAGCCCGATACTCGGGAAGGCCCAGTACTTC
CDR3: CASSPILGKAQYF